The entry below describes one T cell receptor (beta chain). Its antigen is as yet unknown. This specimen comes from a study of T cell responses to AZD1222 COVID-19 vaccine. Profiled with immunoSEQ multiplex PCR; TCRdb holds only in-frame clones, not every one. The sample shows roughly 97,000 clones, approximately 90% of them seen only once. The germline V gene encodes CDR1 MDHEN and CDR2 SYDVKM. V was cut by 8 bases and J by 4 bases, with 11 bases left in between. There are 12 residues in the CDR3. Study observations and caveats: Clonal diversity was possibly underestimated; the donors were predominantly white British and more often female. Seropositive AZD1222 recipients at baseline numbered only six or seven.

This TCR came from an adult in good health. The sequencing used peripheral blood, collected on day 0 of AZD1222 vaccination. This rearrangement joins TRBV28 to TRBJ1-2; the D gene is possibly TRBD1 (6 bases). The CDR3: CASAGALYGYTF. DNA for the CDR3: TGTGCCAGCGCAGGGGCCCTCTATGGCTACACCTTC.